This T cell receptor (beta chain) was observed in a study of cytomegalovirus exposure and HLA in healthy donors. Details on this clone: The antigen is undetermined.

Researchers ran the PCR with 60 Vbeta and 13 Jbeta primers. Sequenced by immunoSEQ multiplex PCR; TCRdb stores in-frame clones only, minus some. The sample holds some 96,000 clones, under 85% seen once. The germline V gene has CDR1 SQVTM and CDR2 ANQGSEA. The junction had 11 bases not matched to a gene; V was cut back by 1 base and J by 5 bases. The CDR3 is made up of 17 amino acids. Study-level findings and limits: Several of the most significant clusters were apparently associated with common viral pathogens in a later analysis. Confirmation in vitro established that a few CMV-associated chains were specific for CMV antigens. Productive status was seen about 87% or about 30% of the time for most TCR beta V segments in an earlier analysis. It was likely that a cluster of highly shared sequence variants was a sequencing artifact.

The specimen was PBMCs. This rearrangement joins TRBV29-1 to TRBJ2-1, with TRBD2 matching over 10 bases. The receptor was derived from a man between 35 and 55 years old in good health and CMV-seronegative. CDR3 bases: TGCAGCGTTGAAGGTCTACCGGGACTAGCGTCGGACAATGAGCAGTTCTTC. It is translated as CSVEGLPGLASDNEQFF.